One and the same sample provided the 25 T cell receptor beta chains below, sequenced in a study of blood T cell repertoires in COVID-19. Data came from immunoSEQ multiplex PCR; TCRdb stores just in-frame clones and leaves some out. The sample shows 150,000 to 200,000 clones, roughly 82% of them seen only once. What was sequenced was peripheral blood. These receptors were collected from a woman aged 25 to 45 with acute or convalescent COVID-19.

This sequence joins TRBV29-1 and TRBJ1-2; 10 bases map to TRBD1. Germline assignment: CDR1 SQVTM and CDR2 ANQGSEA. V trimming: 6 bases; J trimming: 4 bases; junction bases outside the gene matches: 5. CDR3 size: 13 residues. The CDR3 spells CSVSGQGIYGYTF. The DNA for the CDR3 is TGCAGCGTGTCGGGACAGGGGATCTATGGCTACACCTTC.

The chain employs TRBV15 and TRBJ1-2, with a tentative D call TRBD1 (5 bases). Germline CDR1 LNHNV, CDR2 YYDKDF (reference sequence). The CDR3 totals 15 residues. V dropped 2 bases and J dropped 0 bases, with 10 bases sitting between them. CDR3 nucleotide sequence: TGTGCCACCAGCAGATTAGCGGGGGCTAACTATGGCTACACCTTC. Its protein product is CATSRLAGANYGYTF.

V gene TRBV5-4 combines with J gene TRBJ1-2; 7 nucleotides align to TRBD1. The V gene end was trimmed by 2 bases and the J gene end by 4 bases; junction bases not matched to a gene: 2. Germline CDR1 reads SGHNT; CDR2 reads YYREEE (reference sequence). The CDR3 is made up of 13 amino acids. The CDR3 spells CASSFPGGYGYTF. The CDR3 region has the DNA TGTGCCAGCAGCTTCCCAGGGGGCTATGGCTACACCTTC.

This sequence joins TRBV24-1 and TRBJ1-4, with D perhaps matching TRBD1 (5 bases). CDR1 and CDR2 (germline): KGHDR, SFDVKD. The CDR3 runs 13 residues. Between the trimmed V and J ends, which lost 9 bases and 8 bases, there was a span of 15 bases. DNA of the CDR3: TGTGCCACCCAGGGATCGGGTTTGGAAAAACTGTTTTTT. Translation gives CATQGSGLEKLFF.

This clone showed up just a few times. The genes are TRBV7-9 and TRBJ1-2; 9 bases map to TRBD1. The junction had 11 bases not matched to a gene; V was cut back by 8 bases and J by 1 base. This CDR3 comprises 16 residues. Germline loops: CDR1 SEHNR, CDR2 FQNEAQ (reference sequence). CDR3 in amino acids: CASRDGWDRVNYGYTF. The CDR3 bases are TGTGCCAGCCGAGATGGGTGGGACAGGGTTAACTATGGCTACACCTTC.

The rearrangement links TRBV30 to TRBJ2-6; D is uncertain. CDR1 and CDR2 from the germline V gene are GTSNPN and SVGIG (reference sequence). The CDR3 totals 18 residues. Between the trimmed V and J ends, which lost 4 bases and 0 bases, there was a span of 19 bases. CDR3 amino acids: CAWTLSKPLFSGANVLTF. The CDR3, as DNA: TGTGCCTGGACCCTATCGAAGCCCCTTTTCTCTGGGGCCAACGTCCTGACTTTC.

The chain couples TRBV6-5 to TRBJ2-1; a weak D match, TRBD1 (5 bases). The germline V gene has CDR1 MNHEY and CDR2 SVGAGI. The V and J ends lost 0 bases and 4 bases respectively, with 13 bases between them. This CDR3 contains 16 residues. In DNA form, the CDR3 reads TGTGCCAGCAGTTACTCGGAAAGGGGCTCGTACAATGAGCAGTTCTTC. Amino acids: CASSYSERGSYNEQFF.

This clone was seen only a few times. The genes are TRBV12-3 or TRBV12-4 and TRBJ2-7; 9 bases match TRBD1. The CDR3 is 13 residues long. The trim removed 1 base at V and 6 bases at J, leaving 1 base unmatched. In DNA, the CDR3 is TGTGCCAGCAGTTTAGTGGACAGGGGCGAGCAGTACTTC. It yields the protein CASSLVDRGEQYF.

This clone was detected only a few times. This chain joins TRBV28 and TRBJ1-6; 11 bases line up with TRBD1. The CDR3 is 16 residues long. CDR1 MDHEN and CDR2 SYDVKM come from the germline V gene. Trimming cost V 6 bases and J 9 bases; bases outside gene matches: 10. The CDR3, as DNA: TGTGCCAGCAGATTCTCCGGACAGGGGGCCCGTTCACCCCTCCACTTT. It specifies CASRFSGQGARSPLHF.

The CDR3 coding sequence is TGTGCCAGTAGTTCCACAGGGGACCGGTCCGGCTACACCTTC. Protein sequence: CASSSTGDRSGYTF. This chain uses TRBV19 with TRBJ1-2; TRBD1 matches 7 bases. V was clipped by 5 bases and J by 8 bases; unmatched bases: 11. This CDR3 is 14 amino acids long. Germline lookup yields CDR1 LNHDA and CDR2 SQIVND (reference sequence).

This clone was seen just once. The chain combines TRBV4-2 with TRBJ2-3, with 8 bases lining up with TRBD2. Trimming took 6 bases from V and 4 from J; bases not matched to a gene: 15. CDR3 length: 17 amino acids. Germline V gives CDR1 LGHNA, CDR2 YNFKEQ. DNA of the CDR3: TGTGCCAGCAGAGTTTCTGACCAGGGGACTAGTTCAGATACGCAGTATTTT. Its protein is CASRVSDQGTSSDTQYF.

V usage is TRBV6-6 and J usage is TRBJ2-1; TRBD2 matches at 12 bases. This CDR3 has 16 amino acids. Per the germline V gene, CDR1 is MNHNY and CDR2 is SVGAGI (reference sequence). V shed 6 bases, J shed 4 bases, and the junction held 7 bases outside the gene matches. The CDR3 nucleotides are TGTGCCAGCAGCGTGACGGGGACTAGCGGGTACAATGAGCAGTTCTTC. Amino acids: CASSVTGTSGYNEQFF.

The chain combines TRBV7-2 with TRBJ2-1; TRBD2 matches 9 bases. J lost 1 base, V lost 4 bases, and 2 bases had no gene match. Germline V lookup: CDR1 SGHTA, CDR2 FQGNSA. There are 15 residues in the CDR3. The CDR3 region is CASSSLAGSYNEQFF. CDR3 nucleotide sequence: TGTGCCAGCAGCTCCCTAGCGGGGTCCTACAATGAGCAGTTCTTC.

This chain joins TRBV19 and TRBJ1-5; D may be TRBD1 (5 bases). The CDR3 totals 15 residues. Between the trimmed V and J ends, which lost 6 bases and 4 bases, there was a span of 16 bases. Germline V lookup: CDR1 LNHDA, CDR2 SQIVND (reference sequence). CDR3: CASSAGGSWNQPQHF. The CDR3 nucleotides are TGTGCCAGTAGCGCGGGGGGAAGTTGGAATCAGCCCCAGCATTTT.

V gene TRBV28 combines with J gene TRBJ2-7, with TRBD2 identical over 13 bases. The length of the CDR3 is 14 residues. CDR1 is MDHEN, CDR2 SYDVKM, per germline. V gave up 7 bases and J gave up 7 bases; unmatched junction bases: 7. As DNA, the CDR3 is TGTGCCAGCACAGGACTAGCGGGAGCGGGGGAGCAGTACTTC. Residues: CASTGLAGAGEQYF.

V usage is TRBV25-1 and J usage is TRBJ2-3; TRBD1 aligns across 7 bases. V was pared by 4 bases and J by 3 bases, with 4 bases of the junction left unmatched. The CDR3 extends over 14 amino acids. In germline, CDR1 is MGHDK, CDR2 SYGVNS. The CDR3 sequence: CASSAQGDTDTQYF. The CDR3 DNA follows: TGTGCCAGCAGTGCGCAGGGGGATACAGATACGCAGTATTTT.

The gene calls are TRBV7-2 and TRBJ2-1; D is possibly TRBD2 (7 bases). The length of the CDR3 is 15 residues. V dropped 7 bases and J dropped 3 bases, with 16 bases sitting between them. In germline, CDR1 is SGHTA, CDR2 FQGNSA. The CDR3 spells CASNDGGGGYNEQFF. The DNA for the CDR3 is TGTGCCAGCAACGATGGGGGAGGGGGCTACAATGAGCAGTTCTTC. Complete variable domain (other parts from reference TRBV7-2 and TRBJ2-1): GAGVSQSPSNKVTEKGKDVELRCDPISGHTALYWYRQSLGQGLEFLIYFQGNSAPDKSGLPSDRFSAERTGGSVSTLTIQRTQQEDSAVYLCASNDGGGGYNEQFFGPGTRLTVL.

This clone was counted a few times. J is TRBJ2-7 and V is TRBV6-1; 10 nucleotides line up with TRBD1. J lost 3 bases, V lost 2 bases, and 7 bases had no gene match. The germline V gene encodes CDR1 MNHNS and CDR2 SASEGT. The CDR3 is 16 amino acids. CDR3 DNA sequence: TGTGCCAGCAGTGAATGGGGGACAGGGGTTTACTACGAGCAGTACTTC. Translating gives CASSEWGTGVYYEQYF.

The CDR3 is CASSQMGTSIDNEQFF. CDR3 DNA sequence: TGTGCCAGCAGCCAGATGGGGACTAGCATCGACAATGAGCAGTTCTTC. The genes are TRBV14 and TRBJ2-1, with 9 bases fitting TRBD2. CDR1 is SGHDN, CDR2 FVKESK, per germline. With V trimmed by 3 bases and J by 5 bases, 8 bases remained unmatched. This CDR3 region has 16 residues.

This CDR3 reads CASSGKPGQGPYNEQFF. The DNA for the CDR3 is TGTGCCAGCAGTGGTAAACCGGGACAGGGTCCCTACAATGAGCAGTTCTTC. The chain uses TRBV6-1 and TRBJ2-1, with 9 bases aligning to TRBD1. The CDR3 spans 17 residues. V dropped 4 bases and J dropped 2; count of bases not matched to a gene: 9. Germline V CDR1 and CDR2: MNHNS, SASEGT.

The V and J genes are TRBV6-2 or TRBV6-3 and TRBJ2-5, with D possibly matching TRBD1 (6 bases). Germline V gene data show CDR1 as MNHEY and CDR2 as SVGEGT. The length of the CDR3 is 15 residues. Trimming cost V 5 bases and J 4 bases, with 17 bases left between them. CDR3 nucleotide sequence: TGTGCCAGCAGTCGGATTAGTTGGGACATAGAGACCCAGTACTTC. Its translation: CASSRISWDIETQYF.

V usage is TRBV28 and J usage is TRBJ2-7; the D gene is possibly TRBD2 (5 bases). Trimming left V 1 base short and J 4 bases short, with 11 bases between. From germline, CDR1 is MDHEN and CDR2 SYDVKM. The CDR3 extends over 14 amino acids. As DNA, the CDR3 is TGTGCCAGCAGTTTATACAGCGGAGATTACGAGCAGTACTTC. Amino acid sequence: CASSLYSGDYEQYF.

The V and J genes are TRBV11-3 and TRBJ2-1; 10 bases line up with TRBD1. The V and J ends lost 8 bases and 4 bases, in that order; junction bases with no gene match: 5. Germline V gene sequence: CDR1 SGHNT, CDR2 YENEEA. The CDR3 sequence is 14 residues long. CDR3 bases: TGTGCCAGCTCCGACAGGGGGCTTTACAATGAGCAGTTCTTC. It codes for CASSDRGLYNEQFF.

As DNA, the CDR3 is TGTGCCAGCAGCAATCGAGGGGGCGTATCGGGTCAGCCCCAGCATTTT. It encodes CASSNRGGVSGQPQHF. J is TRBJ1-5 and V is TRBV28; TRBD1 aligns across 7 bases. This CDR3 spans 16 amino acids. Germline trimming cut 6 bases from V and 6 bases from J; bases unmatched to any gene: 14. The germline V gene has CDR1 MDHEN and CDR2 SYDVKM.

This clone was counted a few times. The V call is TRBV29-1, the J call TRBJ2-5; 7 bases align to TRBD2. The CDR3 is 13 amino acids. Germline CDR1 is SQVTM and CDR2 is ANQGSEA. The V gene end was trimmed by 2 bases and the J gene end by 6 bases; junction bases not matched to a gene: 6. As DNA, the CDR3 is TGCAGCGTTGAACGGGGGGATTTGAAGACCCAGTACTTC. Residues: CSVERGDLKTQYF.